Here is one T cell receptor beta chain with its context. The antigen is undetermined. The sample comes from a study of cytomegalovirus exposure and HLA in healthy donors. Whole-study findings and limits: Later analysis suggested most CMV-associated TCR beta chains were HLA-restricted. In a later analysis, 16,951 TCR beta sequences were associated with HLA alleles at 0.05 false discovery rate. According to a later analysis, donors in an Asian-associated ancestry cluster reportedly had fewer N-insertions than the roughly 640-donor mean.

Unrecorded immune exposure was likely among donors, who were nominally healthy when sampled. V was pared by 3 bases and J by 9 bases, with 17 bases between. The CDR3 totals 14 residues. CDR1 SNHLY and CDR2 FYNNEI come from the germline V gene. The primer mix had 60 Vbeta and 13 Jbeta primers. Measured with immunoSEQ multiplex PCR; TCRdb has only the in-frame clones, and not every one. The sample carries 200,000 or so clones, about four fifths recorded once. The genes are TRBV2 and TRBJ2-5; no reliable D call. The clonotype originates from a boy between 2 and 10 years old in good health and CMV-seronegative. The specimen was PBMCs. The CDR3 is CASSDLGRVSSQYF. The CDR3 region has the DNA TGTGCCAGCAGTGATCTAGGCAGAGTGTCATCCCAGTACTTC.